This record covers a single T cell receptor beta chain. The sample originates from a study of blood T cell repertoires in COVID-19. Study at large: From the United States, Italy and Spain came samples of acute and convalescent COVID-19.

Cohorts were assigned according to the clinical history that participants reported. This CDR3 comprises 15 residues. V was pared by 6 bases and J by 5 bases, with 8 bases of the junction left unmatched. Germline V gives CDR1 MNHEY, CDR2 SVGAGI. Per the original methods: Amplified reference gene primers provided the basis for estimating nucleated cell counts. Libraries were prepared by immunoSEQ multiplex PCR; TCRdb keeps only in-frame clonotypes and omits some of them. The V and J calls and clone size are taken from that table; D and trimming were inferred from the DNA. The table lists about 480,000 clones, 70% to 90% of them singletons.

The specimen sequenced was PBMCs or T cells enriched from blood (not recorded which). The clonotype comes from a woman aged 18-29 years with acute COVID-19. The chain is built from TRBV6-5 and TRBJ2-1, with 9 bases fitting TRBD2. This CDR3 is CASSPLAGTHNEQFF. DNA of the CDR3: TGTGCCAGCAGCCCACTAGCGGGCACCCACAATGAGCAGTTCTTC.